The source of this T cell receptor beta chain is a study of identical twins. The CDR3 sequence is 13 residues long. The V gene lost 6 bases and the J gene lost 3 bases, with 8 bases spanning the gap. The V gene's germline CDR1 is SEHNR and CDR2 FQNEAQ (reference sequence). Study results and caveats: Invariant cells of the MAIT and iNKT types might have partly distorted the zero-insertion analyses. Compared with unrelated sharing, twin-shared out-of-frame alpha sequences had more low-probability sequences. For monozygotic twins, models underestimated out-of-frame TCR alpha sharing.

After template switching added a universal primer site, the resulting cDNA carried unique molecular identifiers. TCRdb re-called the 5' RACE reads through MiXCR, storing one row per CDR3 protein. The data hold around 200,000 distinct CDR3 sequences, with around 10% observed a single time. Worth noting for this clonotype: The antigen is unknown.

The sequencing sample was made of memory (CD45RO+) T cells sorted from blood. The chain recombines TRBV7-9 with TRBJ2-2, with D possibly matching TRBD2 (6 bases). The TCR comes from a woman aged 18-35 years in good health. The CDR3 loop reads CASRTGDTGELFF. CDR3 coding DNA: TGTGCCAGCAGAACGGGGGACACCGGGGAGCTGTTTTTT.